These 32 T cell receptor beta chains were sequenced from one sample in a study of beta chain features in type 1 diabetes. The sequenced template was cDNA made from the entire isolated RNA. Libraries were prepared by immunoSEQ multiplex PCR; TCRdb keeps only in-frame clonotypes and omits some of them. The sample gives about 330,000 clones, roughly 9.6% of which show up once; about 0.015% is in the top ten. The sample was naive CD4+ T cells from blood. All receptors derive from a woman aged 30 to 39 in good health.

The chain recombines TRBV21-1 with TRBJ2-7; TRBD2, the D gene given by the table, was not confirmed from the DNA. TRBV21-1 counts as a pseudogene. This CDR3 is 16 amino acids long. The CDR3 reads CASRSGRASGPYEQYF. In DNA form, the CDR3 reads TGTGCCAGCAGATCAGGTAGGGCTAGCGGACCCTACGAGCAGTACTTC.

In its sample, this clone was seen a few times. The chain recombines TRBV4-2 with TRBJ2-3; 14 positions agree with TRBD2. Germline V gene lookup returns CDR1 LGHNA and CDR2 YNFKEQ. Unmatched junction bases numbered 0, after V lost 1 base and J lost 3 bases. This CDR3 has 16 residues. This CDR3 reads CASSQGTSGRTDTQYF. In nucleotides, the CDR3 is TGTGCCAGCAGCCAAGGGACTAGCGGGAGGACAGATACGCAGTATTTT.

This clone was seen only a few times. J is TRBJ1-5 and V is TRBV7-8, with D tentatively TRBD1 (6 bases). The V end lost 1 base, the J end lost 0 bases, and 10 bases lay between the germline ends. The CDR3 has 16 amino acids. CDR1 is SGHVS and CDR2 is FQNEAQ in the germline V gene. The CDR3 region is CASSLGGQPSNQPQHF. The CDR3 DNA reads as TGTGCCAGCAGCTTAGGCGGACAGCCTAGCAATCAGCCCCAGCATTTT.

This clone was seen a handful of times. The rearrangement uses TRBV4-1 and TRBJ1-2; TRBD1 agrees at 8 bases. Unmatched junction bases numbered 5, after V lost 5 bases and J lost 0 bases. The germline V gene encodes CDR1 MGHRA and CDR2 YSYEKL. The CDR3 covers 15 residues. The chain's CDR3 is CASSKQGGPNYGYTF. CDR3 in DNA: TGCGCCAGCAGCAAACAGGGGGGCCCTAACTATGGCTACACCTTC.

This clone has just a few counts. The chain is built from TRBV11-1 and TRBJ2-7; TRBD1 might be the D (5 bases). Per germline, CDR1 SGHAT and CDR2 FQDESV (reference sequence). V was cut by 3 bases and J by 3 bases, with 6 bases left in between. The CDR3 sequence is 12 residues long. The CDR3 reads CASSFQGYEQYF. In nucleotides, the CDR3 is TGTGCCAGCAGCTTCCAGGGCTACGAGCAGTACTTC.

The chain links TRBV4-1 to TRBJ2-5, with a possible D match to TRBD2 (6 bases). V was shortened by 6 bases and J by 4 bases, with 18 bases between the two germline ends. Germline V gene lookup returns CDR1 MGHRA and CDR2 YSYEKL. There are 15 residues in the CDR3. CDR3 in amino acids: CASRQSGLGRETQYF. CDR3 bases: TGCGCCAGCAGACAAAGCGGGTTAGGGCGAGAGACCCAGTACTTC.

The rearrangement joins TRBV18 to TRBJ2-3; TRBD2 matches at 8 bases. V lost 1 base to trimming and J lost 0 bases; unmatched junction nucleotides: 3. In germline, CDR1 is KGHSH, CDR2 LQKENI. The CDR3 extends over 16 amino acids. The CDR3 reads CASSPQGLGSTDTQYF. For the CDR3, the DNA is TGTGCCAGCTCACCACAGGGACTAGGGAGCACAGATACGCAGTATTTT.

The chain has TRBV7-2 and TRBJ1-1, with D hard to call. The V and J ends lost 3 bases and 2 bases respectively, with 10 bases between them. This CDR3 has 14 residues. Germline V gene data show CDR1 as SGHTA and CDR2 as FQGNSA. CDR3 nucleotides: TGTGCCAGCAGCTTGAGGCTGGCAAACACTGAAGCTTTCTTT. Its protein product is CASSLRLANTEAFF.

This clone was observed a handful of times. This chain uses TRBV7-9 with TRBJ2-6, with TRBD1 matching 10 bases. This CDR3 spans 18 amino acids. Germline loops: CDR1 SEHNR, CDR2 FQNEAQ (reference sequence). V dropped 5 bases and J dropped 3; count of bases not matched to a gene: 10. CDR3 loop: CASSGVGTGARGANVLTF. The CDR3 DNA follows: TGTGCCAGCAGCGGGGTAGGGACAGGGGCCCGTGGGGCCAACGTCCTGACTTTC.

V and J are TRBV15 and TRBJ1-5; D is unclear. V gave up 0 bases and J gave up 8 bases, with 11 bases separating them. This CDR3 has 14 residues. Per the germline V gene, CDR1 is LNHNV and CDR2 is YYDKDF (reference sequence). In DNA, the CDR3 is TGTGCCACCAGCAGAGATGGGCGATTAGAGCCCCAGCATTTT. Translated: CATSRDGRLEPQHF.

The chain recombines TRBV9 with TRBJ2-1; 10 bases agree with TRBD1. CDR1 and CDR2 (germline): SGDLS, YYNGEE. The CDR3 extends over 13 amino acids. J gave up 8 bases and V 6 bases, and 5 bases lay outside the gene matches. The CDR3 sequence is CASTPTGGYEQFF. CDR3 bases: TGTGCCAGCACACCGACAGGGGGCTATGAGCAGTTCTTC.

The chain recombines TRBV7-2 with TRBJ2-5; D unclear. Trimming pared 1 base from V and 1 base from J, leaving 10 bases between. CDR1 and CDR2 (germline): SGHTA, FQGNSA. This CDR3 has 15 amino acids. CDR3 sequence reads: CASSLVSNGQETQYF. The DNA of the CDR3 is TGTGCCAGCAGCTTAGTCTCTAACGGCCAAGAGACCCAGTACTTC.

Comment on this clone: The junction and the germline gene differ at one end; a read error may be behind it. J is TRBJ1-1 and V is TRBV7-7; 7 bases map to TRBD1. The CDR3 is 13 residues long. CDR1 and CDR2 from the germline V gene are SSHAT and FNYEAQ (reference sequence). The CDR3 DNA is TGTGCTAGCAGCTTGACAGGGAATACTGAAGCTTTCTTT. Translating gives CASSLTGNTEAFF.

This clone was detected only a few times. This chain connects TRBV7-9 to TRBJ2-7, with TRBD2 as a possible D gene (6 bases). Trimming took off 4 bases at V and 3 bases at J, with 13 bases between the two ends. The germline V gene has CDR1 SEHNR and CDR2 FQNEAQ (reference sequence). There are 14 residues in the CDR3. DNA of the CDR3: TGTGCCAGCAGCTCTTTAGGAGGGTTCTACGAGCAGTACTTC. Amino acids: CASSSLGGFYEQYF.

This clone came up a few times. The J gene is TRBJ2-1, the V gene TRBV7-9, with D hard to call. V lost 2 bases and J 0 bases, leaving 17 bases between the germline ends. The CDR3 runs to 18 residues. Germline V gives CDR1 SEHNR, CDR2 FQNEAQ (reference sequence). This CDR3 reads CASSLPRASASSYNEQFF. CDR3 bases: TGTGCCAGCAGCTTACCTCGAGCGTCGGCCAGCTCCTACAATGAGCAGTTCTTC.

This clone was seen a few times. This chain connects TRBV5-6 to TRBJ2-7; 8 nucleotides align to TRBD1. From germline, CDR1 is SGHDT and CDR2 YYEEEE. The CDR3 consists of 15 residues. J was trimmed by 0 bases and V by 4 bases; bases with no gene match: 6. This CDR3 is CASSGTGASSYEQYF. For the CDR3, the DNA is TGTGCCAGCAGCGGGACAGGCGCAAGCTCCTACGAGCAGTACTTC.

The chain is built from TRBV30 and TRBJ2-5, with TRBD1 matching 9 bases. Germline trimming cut 5 bases from V and 7 bases from J; bases unmatched to any gene: 5. This CDR3 has 12 residues. Germline V CDR1 and CDR2: GTSNPN, SVGIG (reference sequence). The CDR3 is CAWGTGFGTQYF. The CDR3 DNA sequence: TGTGCCTGGGGGACAGGGTTTGGGACCCAGTACTTC.

In this sample, this clone turned up a few times. The V gene is TRBV27, the J gene TRBJ1-2; no firm D call. The V and J ends lost 6 bases and 3 bases respectively, with 11 bases between them. There are 13 residues in the CDR3. Germline V gene data show CDR1 as MNHEY and CDR2 as SMNVEV (reference sequence). The chain's CDR3 is CASRLMADYGYTF. CDR3 coding DNA: TGTGCCAGCAGGTTAATGGCCGACTATGGCTACACCTTC.

This chain links TRBV28 with TRBJ2-1, with TRBD1 as a possible D gene (6 bases). This CDR3 is built from 19 residues. Trimming took off 7 bases at V and 4 bases at J, with 29 bases between the two ends. Germline CDR1 reads MDHEN; CDR2 reads SYDVKM. CDR3 DNA sequence: TGTGCCAGCACACGAACAGGGAAAAGTTTGTCTCCTCAGTACAATGAGCAGTTCTTC. Its protein is CASTRTGKSLSPQYNEQFF.

The chain employs TRBV7-2 and TRBJ2-4; perhaps TRBD2 as D (6 bases). The V and J ends lost 5 bases and 6 bases respectively, with 17 bases between them. Germline V gene sequence: CDR1 SGHTA, CDR2 FQGNSA. This CDR3 spans 15 amino acids. For the CDR3, the DNA is TGTGCCAGCAGCCGGAGCAGGGACTTGATAAACATTCAGTACTTC. Protein product: CASSRSRDLINIQYF. The full variable domain, rest sourced from reference TRBV7-2 and TRBJ2-4, is GAGVSQSPSNKVTEKGKDVELRCDPISGHTALYWYRQSLGQGLEFLIYFQGNSAPDKSGLPSDRFSAERTGGSVSTLTIQRTQQEDSAVYLCASSRSRDLINIQYFGAGTRLSVL.

This clone was detected only a few times. J is TRBJ1-3 and V is TRBV5-1; perhaps TRBD1 as D (6 bases). The V end was cut by 0 bases, the J end by 4 bases, with 14 bases between. CDR1 is SGHRS and CDR2 is YFSETQ in the germline V gene. CDR3 size: 16 residues. The DNA for the CDR3 is TGCGCCAGCAGCTTGGTTGGGGGCAACGGGGGAAACACCATATATTTT. Protein sequence: CASSLVGGNGGNTIYF. Drawing the rest from reference TRBV5-1 and TRBJ1-3, the complete variable domain is KAGVTQTPRYLIKTRGQQVTLSCSPISGHRSVSWYQQTPGQGLQFLFEYFSETQRNKGNFPGRFSGRQFSNSRSEMNVSTLELGDSALYLCASSLVGGNGGNTIYFGEGSWLTVV.

The V call is TRBV19, the J call TRBJ1-1; D unresolved. The CDR3 has 17 amino acids. The V and J ends lost 2 bases and 1 base respectively, with 17 bases between them. Germline loops: CDR1 LNHDA, CDR2 SQIVND (reference sequence). CDR3: CASSIFSPLPGNTEAFF. CDR3 DNA sequence: TGTGCCAGTAGTATATTTTCTCCACTTCCGGGGAACACTGAAGCTTTCTTT.

This chain links TRBV15 with TRBJ2-7; no definite D call. The V end was cut by 0 bases, the J end by 1 base, with 7 bases between. The CDR3 totals 14 residues. The germline V gene has CDR1 LNHNV and CDR2 YYDKDF (reference sequence). DNA of the CDR3: TGTGCCACCAGCAGAGAACAGCTGTCCTACGAGCAGTACTTC. It specifies CATSREQLSYEQYF.

The V gene is TRBV5-1, the J gene TRBJ1-2; D unclear. The CDR3 runs 13 residues. Trimming cost V 4 bases and J 1 base, with 8 bases left between them. Germline V CDR1 and CDR2: SGHRS, YFSETQ. The CDR3 reads CASSDTGNYGYTF. The CDR3 region has the DNA TGCGCCAGCAGCGATACGGGTAACTATGGCTACACCTTC.

The J gene is TRBJ1-1, the V gene TRBV7-9, with D tentatively TRBD1 (6 bases). In germline, CDR1 is SEHNR, CDR2 FQNEAQ (reference sequence). V lost 5 bases to trimming and J lost 5 bases, with 24 bases between them. This CDR3 is built from 17 residues. DNA for the CDR3: TGTGCCAGCAGCCATTTACGCCACAGGGAAGGGGGAACTGAAGCTTTCTTT. Its protein is CASSHLRHREGGTEAFF.

The chain is built from TRBV9 and TRBJ2-5, with 12 bases fitting TRBD2. Trimming took 0 bases from V and 4 from J; bases not matched to a gene: 1. Germline-derived CDR1 and CDR2 are SGDLS and YYNGEE. This CDR3 spans 15 amino acids. For the CDR3, the DNA is TGTGCCAGCAGCGTAGTGACTAGCGGGAGAGAGACCCAGTACTTC. It codes for CASSVVTSGRETQYF.

In this sample, this clone turned up a few times. The chain has TRBV6-5 and TRBJ2-5; TRBD2 aligns across 9 bases. This CDR3 region has 14 residues. Germline V gene lookup returns CDR1 MNHEY and CDR2 SVGAGI. With V trimmed by 0 bases and J by 5 bases, 1 base remained unmatched. The CDR3 spells CASSYSSGSETQYF. The CDR3 DNA follows: TGTGCCAGCAGTTACTCTAGCGGGAGCGAGACCCAGTACTTC.

This clone was seen more than once but under ten times. The rearrangement joins TRBV14 to TRBJ2-5; 11 bases fit TRBD2. CDR1 SGHDN and CDR2 FVKESK come from the germline V gene. V was pared by 4 bases and J by 5 bases, with 9 bases of the junction left unmatched. CDR3 length: 16 amino acids. The DNA for the CDR3 is TGTGCCAGCAGCCTGATTAGCGGGAGGGCCTCGGAGACCCAGTACTTC. It encodes CASSLISGRASETQYF.

This chain uses TRBV14 with TRBJ1-1; unclear D gene. This CDR3 has 14 amino acids. Germline V lookup: CDR1 SGHDN, CDR2 FVKESK. V dropped 4 bases and J dropped 4 bases, with 13 bases sitting between them. Here the CDR3 reads CASSPQVGVTEAFF. DNA for the CDR3: TGTGCCAGCAGCCCCCAGGTGGGTGTCACTGAAGCTTTCTTT.

The chain employs TRBV28 and TRBJ1-1; D is unclear. The CDR3 sequence is 12 residues long. V dropped 4 bases and J dropped 4 bases, with 7 bases sitting between them. Germline V gene lookup returns CDR1 MDHEN and CDR2 SYDVKM. The CDR3 loop reads CASSSGRTEAFF. The CDR3 coding sequence is TGTGCCAGCAGTTCAGGTCGCACTGAAGCTTTCTTT.

This clone was observed a handful of times. The chain couples TRBV28 to TRBJ1-2, with D perhaps matching TRBD1 (5 bases). The germline V gene encodes CDR1 MDHEN and CDR2 SYDVKM. The CDR3 contains 15 residues. Trimming shortened V by 5 bases and J by 5 bases, and 18 bases separated the two germline ends. CDR3 sequence reads: CASSNPGRARYGYTF. In nucleotides, the CDR3 is TGTGCCAGCAGTAACCCCGGCAGGGCGCGTTATGGCTACACCTTC.

This clone was seen more than once but under ten times. The chain uses TRBV6-5 and TRBJ1-1; a weak D match, TRBD1 (5 bases). The CDR3 totals 14 residues. V was clipped by 4 bases and J by 4 bases, with 13 bases between them. CDR1 is MNHEY, CDR2 SVGAGI, per germline. DNA of the CDR3: TGTGCCAGCAGTTCCACAATTCAGGGCACTGAAGCTTTCTTT. This sequence encodes CASSSTIQGTEAFF.